These 14 T cell receptor beta chains were all obtained from the same sample, sequenced in a study of blood T cell repertoires in COVID-19. This table comes from immunoSEQ multiplex PCR, and its TCRdb copy is limited to in-frame clones, with some not included. The data show about 180,000 clones, about three quarters seen once. Sequencing was carried out using peripheral blood. The source of these receptors is a woman aged 70 to 79 with acute or convalescent COVID-19.

The chain combines TRBV5-1 with TRBJ2-1, with 10 nucleotides matching TRBD2. V was clipped by 0 bases and J by 7 bases; unmatched bases: 7. The CDR3 covers 16 residues. Germline CDR1 and CDR2: SGHRS and YFSETQ. In DNA form, the CDR3 reads TGCGCCAGCAGCTTGGAGAGCGGGAGGGTTTGGAATGAGCAGTTCTTC. The encoded protein is CASSLESGRVWNEQFF. Filled out from reference TRBV5-1 and TRBJ2-1, the complete variable domain reads KAGVTQTPRYLIKTRGQQVTLSCSPISGHRSVSWYQQTPGQGLQFLFEYFSETQRNKGNFPGRFSGRQFSNSRSEMNVSTLELGDSALYLCASSLESGRVWNEQFFGPGTRLTVL.

In nucleotides, the CDR3 is TGTGCCACCCGCCAAGCGGGAATCACAGATACGCAGTATTTT. This sequence encodes CATRQAGITDTQYF. This chain links TRBV19 with TRBJ2-3, with 7 bases matching TRBD2. This CDR3 has 14 residues. Germline-derived CDR1 and CDR2 are LNHDA and SQIVND (reference sequence). The junction had 9 bases not matched to a gene; V was cut back by 10 bases and J by 2 bases.

This chain links TRBV5-1 with TRBJ2-3; D is perhaps TRBD1 (6 bases). This CDR3 has 17 residues. CDR1 is SGHRS, CDR2 YFSETQ, per germline. The germline V and J ends were trimmed by 4 bases and 3 bases, with 21 bases remaining between them. In nucleotides, the CDR3 is TGCGCCAGCAGCAACCGGATTGGACAGAAAAGGACAGATACGCAGTATTTT. Its protein product is CASSNRIGQKRTDTQYF.

The chain uses TRBV19 and TRBJ2-3; a weak D match, TRBD1 (6 bases). Between the trimmed V and J ends, which lost 1 base and 6 bases, there was a span of 14 bases. Germline values: CDR1 LNHDA, CDR2 SQIVND (reference sequence). The CDR3 spans 15 residues. The CDR3 reads CASSIGPHRVDTQYF. The CDR3, as DNA: TGTGCCAGTAGTATAGGACCCCACAGGGTCGATACGCAGTATTTT.

The chain employs TRBV5-6 and TRBJ2-2; the D is unclear. The V gene lost 2 bases and the J gene lost 6 bases, with 2 bases spanning the gap. Germline V gene data show CDR1 as SGHDT and CDR2 as YYEEEE. This CDR3 comprises 11 residues. CDR3 nucleotide sequence: TGTGCCAGCAGCTTCTCCGGGGAGCTGTTTTTT. It specifies CASSFSGELFF.

The chain couples TRBV6-5 to TRBJ2-3; 14 bases match TRBD2. The CDR3 is made up of 15 amino acids. The V and J ends lost 6 bases and 4 bases, in that order; junction bases with no gene match: 3. Germline V gene lookup returns CDR1 MNHEY and CDR2 SVGAGI. The chain's CDR3 is CASSRGLAGADTQYF. The CDR3 bases are TGTGCCAGCAGCCGGGGACTAGCGGGAGCAGATACGCAGTATTTT.

The chain is built from TRBV19 and TRBJ1-6, with D perhaps TRBD1 (5 bases). Trimming took off 7 bases at V and 0 bases at J, with 13 bases between the two ends. CDR1 is LNHDA, CDR2 SQIVND, per germline (reference sequence). The CDR3 is 16 amino acids. CDR3 residues: CASTASDSSYNSPLHF. The CDR3 DNA follows: TGTGCCAGTACTGCTTCCGACAGCTCCTATAATTCACCCCTCCACTTT.

The V gene is TRBV5-1, the J gene TRBJ1-4; 7 nucleotides match TRBD1. With 0 bases clipped from V and 12 bases from J, the junction kept 5 bases outside the gene matches. This CDR3 region has 13 residues. The germline gives CDR1 SGHRS, CDR2 YFSETQ. This CDR3 reads CASSLDIGTELFF. The CDR3 coding sequence is TGCGCCAGCAGCTTGGATATAGGGACAGAACTGTTTTTT.

This chain joins TRBV7-2 and TRBJ2-7, with 7 bases fitting TRBD2. This CDR3 is built from 15 residues. Germline lookup yields CDR1 SGHTA and CDR2 FQGNSA. V trimming: 0 bases; J trimming: 2 bases; junction bases outside the gene matches: 4. The chain's CDR3 is CASSLAKRGPYEQYF. The CDR3 nucleotides read TGTGCCAGCAGCTTAGCAAAGCGGGGTCCCTACGAGCAGTACTTC.

J is TRBJ2-5 and V is TRBV5-6; TRBD1 matches at 10 bases. CDR1 SGHDT and CDR2 YYEEEE come from the germline V gene. The CDR3 has 14 amino acids. J gave up 4 bases and V 3 bases, and 3 bases lay outside the gene matches. The CDR3 region is CASSSRTGGETQYF. CDR3 sequence (DNA): TGTGCCAGCAGCTCGCGGACAGGGGGAGAGACCCAGTACTTC.

V and J are TRBV6-1 and TRBJ1-2; D perhaps matches TRBD1 (6 bases). Trimming shortened V by 3 bases and J by 5 bases, and 10 bases separated the two germline ends. The CDR3 totals 13 residues. The V gene's germline CDR1 is MNHNS and CDR2 SASEGT. The CDR3 sequence is CASSETGPYGYTF. CDR3 coding DNA: TGTGCCAGCAGTGAGACAGGCCCGTATGGCTACACCTTC.

This clone was picked up one time. The chain carries TRBV27 and TRBJ2-3; D might be TRBD2 (5 bases). CDR3 length equals 16 residues. Looked up from germline, CDR1 is MNHEY and CDR2 is SMNVEV (reference sequence). Deletions cut 3 bases from V and 6 bases from J, with 19 bases between. This CDR3 is CASSFKAEPPHDTQYF. The CDR3 DNA is TGTGCCAGCAGTTTTAAAGCGGAGCCCCCACACGATACGCAGTATTTT.

The gene calls are TRBV19 and TRBJ1-1; weak D call: TRBD1 (5 bases). This CDR3 contains 12 residues. Germline V gene sequence: CDR1 LNHDA, CDR2 SQIVND (reference sequence). Trimming pared 7 bases from V and 8 bases from J, leaving 14 bases between. As DNA, the CDR3 is TGTGCCAGTACCCGAGGGGAGGGGGAAGCTTTCTTT. Translation: CASTRGEGEAFF.

A note on this clone: Distinct nucleotide sequences in the sample also encode this CDR3. The rearrangement uses TRBV3-1 (or the pseudogene TRBV3-2) and TRBJ1-5; D is unclear. This CDR3 has 13 amino acids. The germline V gene encodes CDR1 LGHDT and CDR2 YNNKEL (reference sequence). Trimming shortened V by 0 bases and J by 4 bases, and 4 bases separated the two germline ends. This CDR3 is CASSQDLNQPQHF. The CDR3 DNA reads as TGTGCCAGCAGCCAAGATTTAAATCAGCCCCAGCATTTT.